These 5 T cell receptor beta chains were sequenced from one sample in a study of blood T cell repertoires in COVID-19. The data were produced by immunoSEQ multiplex PCR, yet TCRdb's version contains in-frame clones alone and is incomplete. The repertoire has 310,000 or so clones, about 90% of them found once; the top ten carry roughly 6.7%. The source material was peripheral blood. These receptors were taken from a man younger than 30 who had recovered from COVID-19.

The rearrangement uses TRBV11-2 and TRBJ2-3, with 14 bases lining up with TRBD2. CDR1 is SGHAT, CDR2 FQNNGV, per germline. J lost 5 bases, V lost 4 bases, and 5 bases had no gene match. The CDR3 contains 16 residues. As DNA, the CDR3 is TGTGCCAGCAGCTCGGGACTAGCGGGAGCCGGAGATACGCAGTATTTT. It encodes CASSSGLAGAGDTQYF.

This clone occurred a few times. This rearrangement joins TRBV7-2 to TRBJ1-1, with 8 bases matching TRBD1. Germline V gives CDR1 SGHTA, CDR2 FQGNSA. This CDR3 region has 15 residues. Unmatched junction bases numbered 9, after V lost 5 bases and J lost 4 bases. CDR3 residues: CASSPPGGRFTEAFF. The DNA of the CDR3 is TGTGCCAGCAGCCCCCCAGGGGGCCGGTTCACTGAAGCTTTCTTT.

The chain uses TRBV7-9 and TRBJ1-1; D unclear. The CDR3 covers 12 residues. Per germline, CDR1 SEHNR and CDR2 FQNEAQ (reference sequence). V was clipped by 5 bases and J by 5 bases, with 9 bases between them. CDR3 coding DNA: TGTGCCAGCAGCAAGGGAGGTACTGAAGCTTTCTTT. This encodes CASSKGGTEAFF.

The chain recombines TRBV27 with TRBJ1-4, with 8 bases lining up with TRBD1. The V segment lost 2 bases and the J segment 4 bases; nucleotides outside the gene matches: 0. The CDR3 has 14 residues. Germline assignment: CDR1 MNHEY and CDR2 SMNVEV (reference sequence). The CDR3 DNA reads as TGTGCCAGCAGTTTAGGACAGGGTAATGAAAAACTGTTTTTT. It specifies CASSLGQGNEKLFF. The variable domain in full, with the rest retrieved from reference TRBV27 and TRBJ1-4, is EAQVTQNPRYLITVTGKKLTVTCSQNMNHEYMSWYRQDPGLGLRQIYYSMNVEVTDKGDVPEGYKVSRKEKRNFPLILESPSPNQTSLYFCASSLGQGNEKLFFGSGTQLSVL.

V is TRBV4-3 and J is TRBJ2-7, with D possibly matching TRBD2 (6 bases). CDR1 is LGHNA and CDR2 is YSLEER in the germline V gene. CDR3 length: 15 amino acids. Between the trimmed V and J ends, which lost 0 bases and 4 bases, there was a span of 13 bases. CDR3 sequence (DNA): TGCGCCAGCAGCCAAGATCGCCCAGGGACTTACGAGCAGTACTTC. Its translation is CASSQDRPGTYEQYF.